Listed below are T cell receptor beta chains from one sample, sequenced in a study of T-cell reconstitution after alpha-beta-depleted transplantation in children. TCRdb reprocessed the PCR reads with MiXCR, giving one entry per CDR3 protein. The table has about 460,000 distinct CDR3 sequences, around 10% seen once. The starting material was PBMCs, mostly from graft donor cells, obtained 180 days after TCRalphabeta/CD19-depleted stem cell transplant. All receptors come from a female patient aged 2-10 years who had a stem cell transplant for aplastic anemia, so the T cells may come from the graft donor. Both conserved end residues are part of each CDR3. D genes are given only for firm matches. Expanded clones are given a class, and other clones once, few, many or no size at all.

D,V,J,size,DNA,CDR3
.,TRBV6-8,TRBJ2-2,few,TGTGCCAGCACCGACCGAGGGGTCCTCGCGAACACCGGGGAGCTGTTTTTT,CASTDRGVLANTGELFF
TRBD1,TRBV5-6,TRBJ2-7,few,TGTGCCAGCAGGTTGGGACAGTTCTACGAGCAGTACTTC,CASRLGQFYEQYF
.,TRBV29-1,TRBJ2-3,many,TGCAGCGTTGAAAAGGCCCTCCCTACGCAGTATTTT,CSVEKALPTQYF
TRBD2,TRBV29-1,TRBJ2-5,many,TGCAGCGTTGTATATGTGGTTCGGAGCGGGAGGCCGACGCAAGAGACCCAGTACTTC,CSVVYVVRSGRPTQETQYF
.,TRBV21-1,TRBJ2-4,.,TGTGCCAGCACCTCTGACCGGGACAACAAAAACATTCAGTACTTC,CASTSDRDNKNIQYF
.,TRBV20-1,TRBJ1-6,.,TGCAGTGCTAGAGTGGCAGCCTCTCCCTATAATTCACCCCTCCACTTT,CSARVAASPYNSPLHF
.,TRBV7-2,TRBJ2-7,few,TGTGCCAGCAGCTATTTCCTTGGTAAAAGGGACGAGCAGTACTTC,CASSYFLGKRDEQYF
.,TRBV6-2/TRBV6-3,TRBJ1-1,.,TGTGCCAGCAGTTACCCCCCCGGCATGTACACTGAAGCTTTCTTT,CASSYPPGMYTEAFF
.,TRBV27,TRBJ2-5,.,TGTGCCAGCAGTTTATTAGGGACAAAAGGGGGAGAGACCCAGTACTTC,CASSLLGTKGGETQYF
.,TRBV19,TRBJ2-7,.,TGTGCCAGTAGTAGGGACCGGGACGGCGAGCAGTACTTC,CASSRDRDGEQYF
TRBD1,TRBV20-1,TRBJ2-2,few,TGCAGTGCTAGGACAGGGGGAGCCGACACCGGGGAGCTGTTTTTT,CSARTGGADTGELFF
.,TRBV7-9,TRBJ2-3,.,TGTGCCAGCAGGCGGCAGGGAGCAGCAGATACGCAGTATTTT,CASRRQGAADTQYF